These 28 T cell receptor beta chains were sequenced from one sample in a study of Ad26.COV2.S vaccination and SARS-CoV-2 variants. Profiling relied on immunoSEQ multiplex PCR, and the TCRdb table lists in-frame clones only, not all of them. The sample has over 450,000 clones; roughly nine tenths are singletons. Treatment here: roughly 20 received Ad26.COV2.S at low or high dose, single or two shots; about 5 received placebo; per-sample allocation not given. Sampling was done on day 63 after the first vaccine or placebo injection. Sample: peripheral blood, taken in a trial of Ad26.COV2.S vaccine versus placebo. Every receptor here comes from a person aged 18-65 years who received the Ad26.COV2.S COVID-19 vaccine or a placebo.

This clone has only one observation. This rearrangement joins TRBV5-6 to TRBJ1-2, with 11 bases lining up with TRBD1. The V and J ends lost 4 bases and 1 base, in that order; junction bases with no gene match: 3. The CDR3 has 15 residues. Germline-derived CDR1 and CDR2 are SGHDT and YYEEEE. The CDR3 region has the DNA TGTGCCAGCAGCCGGGGACAGGGGGTTAACTATGGCTACACCTTC. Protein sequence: CASSRGQGVNYGYTF.

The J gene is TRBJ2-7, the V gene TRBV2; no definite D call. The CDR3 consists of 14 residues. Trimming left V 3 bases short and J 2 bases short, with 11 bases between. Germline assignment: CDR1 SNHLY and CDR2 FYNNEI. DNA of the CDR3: TGTGCCAGCAGTGAGACTCCATTACCCTACGAGCAGTACTTC. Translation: CASSETPLPYEQYF. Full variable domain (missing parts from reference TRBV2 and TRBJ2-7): EPEVTQTPSHQVTQMGQEVILRCVPISNHLYFYWYRQILGQKVEFLVSFYNNEISEKSEIFDDQFSVERPDGSNFTLKIRSTKLEDSAMYFCASSETPLPYEQYFGPGTRLTVT.

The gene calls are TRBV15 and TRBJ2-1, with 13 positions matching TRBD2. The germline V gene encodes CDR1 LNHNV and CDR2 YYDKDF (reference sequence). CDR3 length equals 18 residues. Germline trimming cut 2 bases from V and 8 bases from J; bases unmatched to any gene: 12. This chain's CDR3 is CATSRLTSGRADVYEQFF. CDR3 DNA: TGTGCCACCAGCAGACTAACTAGCGGGAGGGCCGATGTGTATGAGCAGTTCTTC.

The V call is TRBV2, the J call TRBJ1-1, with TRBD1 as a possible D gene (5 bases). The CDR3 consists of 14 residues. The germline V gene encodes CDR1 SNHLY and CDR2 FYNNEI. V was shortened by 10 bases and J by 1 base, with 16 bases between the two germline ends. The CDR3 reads CATFRKTGNTEAFF. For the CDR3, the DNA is TGTGCCACTTTTAGAAAAACAGGGAACACTGAAGCTTTCTTT.

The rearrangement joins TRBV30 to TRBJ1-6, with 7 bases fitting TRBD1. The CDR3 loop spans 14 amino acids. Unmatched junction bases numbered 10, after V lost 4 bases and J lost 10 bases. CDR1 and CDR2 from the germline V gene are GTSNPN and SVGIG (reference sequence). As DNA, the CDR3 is TGTGCCTGGAAACTCACAGGGGAATTGTCACCCCTCCACTTT. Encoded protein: CAWKLTGELSPLHF.

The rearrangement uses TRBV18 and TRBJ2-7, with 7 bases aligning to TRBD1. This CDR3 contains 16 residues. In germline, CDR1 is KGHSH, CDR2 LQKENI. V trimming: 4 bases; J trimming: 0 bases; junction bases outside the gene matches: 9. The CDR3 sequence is CASSQQTGTASYEQYF. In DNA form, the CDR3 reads TGTGCCAGCTCACAGCAGACCGGGACAGCCTCCTACGAGCAGTACTTC.

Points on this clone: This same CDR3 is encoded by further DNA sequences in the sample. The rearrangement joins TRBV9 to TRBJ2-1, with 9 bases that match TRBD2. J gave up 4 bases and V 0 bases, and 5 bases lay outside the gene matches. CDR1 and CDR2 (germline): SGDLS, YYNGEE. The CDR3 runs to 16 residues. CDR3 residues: CASSVGAGGLYNEQFF. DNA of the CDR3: TGTGCCAGCAGCGTAGGCGCGGGGGGGCTATACAATGAGCAGTTCTTC.

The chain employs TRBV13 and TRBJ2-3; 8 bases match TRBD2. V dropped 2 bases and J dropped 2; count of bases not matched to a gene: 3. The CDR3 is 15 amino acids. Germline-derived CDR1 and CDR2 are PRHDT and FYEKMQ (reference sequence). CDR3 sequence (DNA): TGTGCCAGCAGCTTACAGCGGGGGACCACAGATACGCAGTATTTT. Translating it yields CASSLQRGTTDTQYF. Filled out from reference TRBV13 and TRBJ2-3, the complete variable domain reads AAGVIQSPRHLIKEKRETATLKCYPIPRHDTVYWYQQGPGQDPQFLISFYEKMQSDKGSIPDRFSAQQFSDYHSELNMSSLELGDSALYFCASSLQRGTTDTQYFGPGTRLTVL.

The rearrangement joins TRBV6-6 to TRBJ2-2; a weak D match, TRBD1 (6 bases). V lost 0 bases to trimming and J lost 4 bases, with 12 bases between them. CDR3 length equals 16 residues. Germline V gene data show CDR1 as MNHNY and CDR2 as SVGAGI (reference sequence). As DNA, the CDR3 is TGTGCCAGCAGTTACTCCAGGGGTTCGAGCACCGGGGAGCTGTTTTTT. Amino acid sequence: CASSYSRGSSTGELFF.

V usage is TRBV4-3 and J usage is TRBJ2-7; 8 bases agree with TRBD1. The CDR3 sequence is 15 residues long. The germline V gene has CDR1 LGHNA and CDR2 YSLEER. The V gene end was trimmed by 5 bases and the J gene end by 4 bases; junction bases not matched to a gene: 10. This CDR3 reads CASSENRGESYEQYF. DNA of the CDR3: TGCGCCAGCAGCGAAAACAGGGGGGAGTCGTACGAGCAGTACTTC.

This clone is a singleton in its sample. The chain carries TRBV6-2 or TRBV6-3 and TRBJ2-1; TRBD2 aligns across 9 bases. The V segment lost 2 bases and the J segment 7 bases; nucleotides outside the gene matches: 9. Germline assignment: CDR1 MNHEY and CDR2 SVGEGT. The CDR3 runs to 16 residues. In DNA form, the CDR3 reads TGTGCCAGCAGTTACAATGGCGGGGGGGCTAGGAATGAGCAGTTCTTC. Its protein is CASSYNGGGARNEQFF.

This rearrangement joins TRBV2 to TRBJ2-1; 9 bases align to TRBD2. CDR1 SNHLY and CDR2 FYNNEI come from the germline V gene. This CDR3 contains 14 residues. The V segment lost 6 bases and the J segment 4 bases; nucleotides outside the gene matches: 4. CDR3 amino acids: CASRLAGIYNEQFF. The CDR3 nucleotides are TGTGCCAGCAGACTAGCGGGTATTTACAATGAGCAGTTCTTC.

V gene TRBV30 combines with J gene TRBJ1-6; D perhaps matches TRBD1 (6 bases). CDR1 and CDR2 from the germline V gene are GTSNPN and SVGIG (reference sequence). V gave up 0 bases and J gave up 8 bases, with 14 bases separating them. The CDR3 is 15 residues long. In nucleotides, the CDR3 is TGTGCCTGGAGTGTATTTGGCAGGGGTGATTCACCCCTCCACTTT. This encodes CAWSVFGRGDSPLHF.

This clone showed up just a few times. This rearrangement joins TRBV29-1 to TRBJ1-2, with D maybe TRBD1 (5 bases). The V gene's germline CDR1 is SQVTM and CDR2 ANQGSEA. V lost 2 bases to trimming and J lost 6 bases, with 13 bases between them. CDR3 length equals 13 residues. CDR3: CSVESGTGDGYTF. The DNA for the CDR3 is TGCAGCGTTGAATCCGGGACTGGGGATGGCTACACCTTC.

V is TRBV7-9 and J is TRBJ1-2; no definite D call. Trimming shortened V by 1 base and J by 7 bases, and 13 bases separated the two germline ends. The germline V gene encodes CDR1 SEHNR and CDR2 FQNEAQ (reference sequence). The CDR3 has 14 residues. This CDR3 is CASSLEASLSGYTF. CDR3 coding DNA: TGTGCCAGCAGCTTAGAAGCGAGTTTGAGTGGCTACACCTTC.

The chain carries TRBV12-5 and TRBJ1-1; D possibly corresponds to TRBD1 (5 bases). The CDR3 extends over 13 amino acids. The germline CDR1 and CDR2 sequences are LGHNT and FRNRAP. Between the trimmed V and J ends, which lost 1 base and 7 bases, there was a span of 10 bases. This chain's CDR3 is CASGLGVQGEAFF. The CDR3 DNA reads TGTGCTAGTGGTTTGGGTGTGCAGGGTGAAGCTTTCTTT.

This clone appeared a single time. The CDR3 region has the DNA TGTGCCAGCAGCTTTGACGAAAAACTGTTTTTT. This translates into CASSFDEKLFF. The chain couples TRBV7-2 to TRBJ1-4; the D is unclear. The CDR3 consists of 11 residues. Trimming left V 3 bases short and J 8 bases short, with 4 bases between. CDR1 is SGHTA, CDR2 FQGNSA, per germline.

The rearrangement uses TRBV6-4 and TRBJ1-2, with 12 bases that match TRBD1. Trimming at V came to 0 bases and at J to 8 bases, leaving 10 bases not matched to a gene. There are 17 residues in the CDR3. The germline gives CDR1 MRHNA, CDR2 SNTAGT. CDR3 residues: CASSDSKGQGAFSGYTF. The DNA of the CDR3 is TGTGCCAGCAGTGACTCGAAGGGACAGGGGGCCTTCAGCGGCTACACCTTC.

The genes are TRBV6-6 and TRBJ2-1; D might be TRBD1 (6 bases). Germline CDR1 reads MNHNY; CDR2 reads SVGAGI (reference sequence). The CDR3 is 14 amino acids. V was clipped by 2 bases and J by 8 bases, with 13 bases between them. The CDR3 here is CASSYRFRGDEQFF. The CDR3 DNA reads TGTGCCAGCAGTTACCGATTCAGGGGTGATGAGCAGTTCTTC.

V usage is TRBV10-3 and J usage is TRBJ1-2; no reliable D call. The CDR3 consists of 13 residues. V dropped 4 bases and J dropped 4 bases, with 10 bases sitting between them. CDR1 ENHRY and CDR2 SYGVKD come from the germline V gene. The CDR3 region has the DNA TGTGCCATCAGTGCCAGTGAAGCCTATGGCTACACCTTC. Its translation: CAISASEAYGYTF.

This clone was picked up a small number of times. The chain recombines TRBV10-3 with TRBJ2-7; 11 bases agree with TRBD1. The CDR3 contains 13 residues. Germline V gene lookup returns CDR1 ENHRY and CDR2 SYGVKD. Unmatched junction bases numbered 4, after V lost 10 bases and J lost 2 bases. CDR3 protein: CATWTGGAYEQYF. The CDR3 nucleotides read TGTGCCACCTGGACAGGGGGCGCCTACGAGCAGTACTTC.

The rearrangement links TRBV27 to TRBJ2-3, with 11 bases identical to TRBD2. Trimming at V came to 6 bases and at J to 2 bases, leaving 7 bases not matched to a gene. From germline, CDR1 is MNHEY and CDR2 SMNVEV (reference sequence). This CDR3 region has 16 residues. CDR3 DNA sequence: TGTGCCAGCAGGCCCCGACTAGCGGGGTCCACAGATACGCAGTATTTT. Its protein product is CASRPRLAGSTDTQYF.

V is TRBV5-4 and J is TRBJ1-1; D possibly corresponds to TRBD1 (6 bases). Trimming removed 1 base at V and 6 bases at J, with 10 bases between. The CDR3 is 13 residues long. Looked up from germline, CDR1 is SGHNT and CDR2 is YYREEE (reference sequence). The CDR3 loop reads CASSLLTGPEAFF. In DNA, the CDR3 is TGTGCCAGCAGCTTGCTAACAGGGCCTGAAGCTTTCTTT. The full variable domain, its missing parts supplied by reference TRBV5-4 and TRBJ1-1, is ETGVTQSPTHLIKTRGQQVTLRCSSQSGHNTVSWYQQALGQGPQFIFQYYREEENGRGNFPPRFSGLQFPNYSSELNVNALELDDSALYLCASSLLTGPEAFFGQGTRLTVV.

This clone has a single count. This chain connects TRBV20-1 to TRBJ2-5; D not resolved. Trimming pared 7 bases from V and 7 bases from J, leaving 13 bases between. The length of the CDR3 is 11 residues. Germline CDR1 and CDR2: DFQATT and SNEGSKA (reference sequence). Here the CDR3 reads CSVFLGGTQYF. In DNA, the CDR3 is TGCAGTGTGTTCCTAGGCGGGACCCAGTACTTC.

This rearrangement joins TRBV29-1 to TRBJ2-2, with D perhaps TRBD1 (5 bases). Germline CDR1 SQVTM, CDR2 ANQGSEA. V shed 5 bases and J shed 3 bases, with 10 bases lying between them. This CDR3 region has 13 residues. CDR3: CSVRQGYTGELFF. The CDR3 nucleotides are TGCAGCGTTAGGCAGGGCTACACCGGGGAGCTGTTTTTT.

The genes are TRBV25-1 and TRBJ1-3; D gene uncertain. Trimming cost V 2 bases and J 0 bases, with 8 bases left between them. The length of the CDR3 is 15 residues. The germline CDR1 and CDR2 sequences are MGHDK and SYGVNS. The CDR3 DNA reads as TGTGCCAGCAGTGAAAGCGGGTACTCTGGAAACACCATATATTTT. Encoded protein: CASSESGYSGNTIYF.

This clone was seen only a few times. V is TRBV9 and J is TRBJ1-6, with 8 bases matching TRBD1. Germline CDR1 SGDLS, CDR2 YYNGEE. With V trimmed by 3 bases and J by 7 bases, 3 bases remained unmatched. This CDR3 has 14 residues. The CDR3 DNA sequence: TGTGCCAGCAGCGCAGGGGGCGGCAATTCACCCCTCCACTTT. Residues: CASSAGGGNSPLHF.

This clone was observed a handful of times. CDR3 nucleotide sequence: TGTGCCAGCAGCCGAGGCTATAGCACAGATACGCAGTATTTT. Protein sequence: CASSRGYSTDTQYF. The chain joins TRBV4-2 to TRBJ2-3; no definite D call. From germline, CDR1 is LGHNA and CDR2 YNFKEQ. The CDR3 spans 14 residues. Trimming cost V 4 bases and J 0 bases, with 8 bases left between them.